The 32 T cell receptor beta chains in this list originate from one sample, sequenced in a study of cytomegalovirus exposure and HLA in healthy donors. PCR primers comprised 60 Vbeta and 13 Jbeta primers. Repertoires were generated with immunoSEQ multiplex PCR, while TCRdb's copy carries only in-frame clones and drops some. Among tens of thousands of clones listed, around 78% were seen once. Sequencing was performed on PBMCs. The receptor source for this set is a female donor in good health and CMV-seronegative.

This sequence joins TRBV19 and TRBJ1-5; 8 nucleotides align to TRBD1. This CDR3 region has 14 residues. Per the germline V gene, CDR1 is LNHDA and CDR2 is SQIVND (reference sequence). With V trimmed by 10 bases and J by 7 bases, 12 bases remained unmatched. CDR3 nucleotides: TGTGCCACTAAGAATGGACAGGGTACGCAGCCCCAGCATTTT. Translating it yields CATKNGQGTQPQHF.

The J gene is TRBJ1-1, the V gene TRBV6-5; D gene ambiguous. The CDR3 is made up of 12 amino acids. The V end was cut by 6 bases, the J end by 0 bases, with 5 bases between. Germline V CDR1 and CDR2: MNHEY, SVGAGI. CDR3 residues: CASSHLNTEAFF. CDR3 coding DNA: TGTGCCAGCAGCCATCTGAACACTGAAGCTTTCTTT.

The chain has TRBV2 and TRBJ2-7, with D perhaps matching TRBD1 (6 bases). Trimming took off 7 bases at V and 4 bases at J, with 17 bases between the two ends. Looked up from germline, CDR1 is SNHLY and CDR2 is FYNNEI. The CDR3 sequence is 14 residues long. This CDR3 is CASTRTDGNYEQYF. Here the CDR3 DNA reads TGTGCCAGCACGAGGACAGACGGGAATTACGAGCAGTACTTC.

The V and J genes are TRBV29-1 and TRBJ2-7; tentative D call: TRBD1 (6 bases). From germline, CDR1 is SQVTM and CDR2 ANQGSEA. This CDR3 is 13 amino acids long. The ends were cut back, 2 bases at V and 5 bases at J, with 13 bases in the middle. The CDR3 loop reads CSVERARGHEQYF. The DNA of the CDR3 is TGCAGCGTTGAACGGGCCAGGGGACACGAGCAGTACTTC.

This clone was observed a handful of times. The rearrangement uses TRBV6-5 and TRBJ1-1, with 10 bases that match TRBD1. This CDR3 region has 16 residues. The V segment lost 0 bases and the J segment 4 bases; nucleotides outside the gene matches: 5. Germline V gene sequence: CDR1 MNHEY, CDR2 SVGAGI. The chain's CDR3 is CASSYSPTGGFTEAFF. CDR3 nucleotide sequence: TGTGCCAGCAGTTACTCGCCGACAGGGGGCTTCACTGAAGCTTTCTTT.

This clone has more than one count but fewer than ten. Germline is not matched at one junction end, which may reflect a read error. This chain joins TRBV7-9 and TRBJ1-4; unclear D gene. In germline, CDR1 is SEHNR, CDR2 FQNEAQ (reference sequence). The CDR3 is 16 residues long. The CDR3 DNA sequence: TGTTCCAGCAGCTTGCCCATTCAGGCAACTAATGAAAAACTGTTTTTT. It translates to CSSSLPIQATNEKLFF.

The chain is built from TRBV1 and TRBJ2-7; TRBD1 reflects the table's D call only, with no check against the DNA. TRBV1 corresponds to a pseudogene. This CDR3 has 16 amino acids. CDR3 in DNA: TGCACCAGCTCGACCACCGCGGTGGGGGCTCCCTACGAGCAGTACTTC. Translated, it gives CTSSTTAVGAPYEQYF.

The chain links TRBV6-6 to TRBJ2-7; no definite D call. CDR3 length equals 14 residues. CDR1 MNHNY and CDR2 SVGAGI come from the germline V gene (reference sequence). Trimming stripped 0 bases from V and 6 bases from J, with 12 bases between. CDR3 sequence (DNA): TGTGCCAGCAGTTACTCATTTCAGAACCCCGAGCAGTACTTC. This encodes CASSYSFQNPEQYF.

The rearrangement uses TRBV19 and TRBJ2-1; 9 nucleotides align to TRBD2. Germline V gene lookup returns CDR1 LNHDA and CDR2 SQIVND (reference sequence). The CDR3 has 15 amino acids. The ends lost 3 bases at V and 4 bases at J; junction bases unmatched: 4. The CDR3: CASSMGLAGYNEQFF. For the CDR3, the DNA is TGTGCCAGTAGTATGGGGCTAGCGGGGTACAATGAGCAGTTCTTC.

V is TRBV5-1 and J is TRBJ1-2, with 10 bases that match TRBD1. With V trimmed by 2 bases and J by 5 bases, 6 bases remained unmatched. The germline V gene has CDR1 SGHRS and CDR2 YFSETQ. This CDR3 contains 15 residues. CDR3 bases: TGCGCCAGCAGCTTAATAGACAGGGGGCTGTATGGCTACACCTTC. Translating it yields CASSLIDRGLYGYTF. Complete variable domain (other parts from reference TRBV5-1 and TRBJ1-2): KAGVTQTPRYLIKTRGQQVTLSCSPISGHRSVSWYQQTPGQGLQFLFEYFSETQRNKGNFPGRFSGRQFSNSRSEMNVSTLELGDSALYLCASSLIDRGLYGYTFGSGTRLTVV.

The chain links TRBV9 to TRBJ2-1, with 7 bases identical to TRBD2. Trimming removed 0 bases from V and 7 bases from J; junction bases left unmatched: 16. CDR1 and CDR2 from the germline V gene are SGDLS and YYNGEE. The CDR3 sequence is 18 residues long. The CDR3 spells CASSVVITGGGKDNEQFF. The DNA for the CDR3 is TGTGCCAGCAGCGTAGTGATTACCGGGGGAGGGAAGGATAATGAGCAGTTCTTC. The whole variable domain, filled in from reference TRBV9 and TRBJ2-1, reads DSGVTQTPKHLITATGQRVTLRCSPRSGDLSVYWYQQSLDQGLQFLIQYYNGEERAKGNILERFSAQQFPDLHSELNLSSLELGDSALYFCASSVVITGGGKDNEQFFGPGTRLTVL.

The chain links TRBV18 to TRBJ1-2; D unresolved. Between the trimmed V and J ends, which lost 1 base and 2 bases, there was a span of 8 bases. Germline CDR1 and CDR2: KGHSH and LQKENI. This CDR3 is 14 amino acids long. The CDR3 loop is CASSPQELNYGYTF. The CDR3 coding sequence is TGTGCCAGCTCACCACAGGAGTTAAACTATGGCTACACCTTC.

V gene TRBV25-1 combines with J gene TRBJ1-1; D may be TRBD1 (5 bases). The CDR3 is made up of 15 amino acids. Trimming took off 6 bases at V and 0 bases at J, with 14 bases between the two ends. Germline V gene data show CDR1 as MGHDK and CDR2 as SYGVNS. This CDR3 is CASRGGKGVNTEAFF. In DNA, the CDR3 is TGTGCCAGCAGGGGGGGGAAAGGGGTGAACACTGAAGCTTTCTTT.

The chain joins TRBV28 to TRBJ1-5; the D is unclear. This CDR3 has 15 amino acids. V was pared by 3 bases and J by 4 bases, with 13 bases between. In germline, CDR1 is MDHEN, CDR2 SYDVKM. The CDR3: CASSFRAGRNQPQHF. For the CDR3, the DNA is TGTGCCAGCAGTTTTAGGGCGGGAAGGAATCAGCCCCAGCATTTT.

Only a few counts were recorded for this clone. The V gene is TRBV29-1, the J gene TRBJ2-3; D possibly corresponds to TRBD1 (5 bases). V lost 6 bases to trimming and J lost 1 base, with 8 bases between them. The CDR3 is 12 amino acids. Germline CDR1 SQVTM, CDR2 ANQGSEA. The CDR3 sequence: CSVARGTDTQYF. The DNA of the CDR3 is TGCAGCGTCGCCAGGGGCACAGATACGCAGTATTTT.

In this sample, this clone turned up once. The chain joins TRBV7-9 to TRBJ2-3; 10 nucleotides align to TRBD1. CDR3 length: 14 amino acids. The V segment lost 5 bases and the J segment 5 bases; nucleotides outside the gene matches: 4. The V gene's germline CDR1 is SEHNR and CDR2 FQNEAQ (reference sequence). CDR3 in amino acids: CASSPTGGKDTQYF. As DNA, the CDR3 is TGTGCCAGCAGCCCGACAGGGGGCAAAGATACGCAGTATTTT.

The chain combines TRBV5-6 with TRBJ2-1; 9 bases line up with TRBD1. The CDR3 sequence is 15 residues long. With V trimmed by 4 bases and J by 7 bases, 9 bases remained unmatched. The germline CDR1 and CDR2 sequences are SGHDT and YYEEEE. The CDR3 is CASSTRQGGLNEQFF. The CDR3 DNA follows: TGTGCCAGCAGCACCCGACAGGGGGGATTGAATGAGCAGTTCTTC. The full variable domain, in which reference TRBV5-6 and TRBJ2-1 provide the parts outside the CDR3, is DAGVTQSPTHLIKTRGQQVTLRCSPKSGHDTVSWYQQALGQGPQFIFQYYEEEERQRGNFPDRFSGHQFPNYSSELNVNALLLGDSALYLCASSTRQGGLNEQFFGPGTRLTVL.

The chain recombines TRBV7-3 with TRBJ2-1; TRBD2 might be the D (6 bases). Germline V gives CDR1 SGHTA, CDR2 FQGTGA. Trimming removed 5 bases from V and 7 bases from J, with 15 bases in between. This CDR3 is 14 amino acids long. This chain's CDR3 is CASSTSPGDNEQFF. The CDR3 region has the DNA TGTGCCAGCAGCACAAGCCCGGGAGATAATGAGCAGTTCTTC. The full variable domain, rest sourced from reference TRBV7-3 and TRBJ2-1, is GAGVSQTPSNKVTEKGKYVELRCDPISGHTALYWYRQSLGQGPEFLIYFQGTGAADDSGLPNDRFFAVRPEGSVSTLKIQRTERGDSAVYLCASSTSPGDNEQFFGPGTRLTVL.

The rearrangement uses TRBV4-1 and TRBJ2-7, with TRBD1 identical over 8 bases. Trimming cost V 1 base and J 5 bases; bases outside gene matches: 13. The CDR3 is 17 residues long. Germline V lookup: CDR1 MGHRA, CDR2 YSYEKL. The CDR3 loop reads CASSQASVRAGGHEQYF. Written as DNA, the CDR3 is TGCGCCAGCAGCCAAGCTAGCGTCCGGGCAGGGGGCCACGAGCAGTACTTC.

CDR3 region: CAWRGLGTDTQYF. The CDR3 nucleotides are TGTGCCTGGCGGGGACTGGGCACAGATACGCAGTATTTT. The gene calls are TRBV30 and TRBJ2-3, with D possibly being TRBD2 (6 bases). Trimming pared 5 bases from V and 1 base from J, leaving 10 bases between. The CDR3 has 13 amino acids. Germline V CDR1 and CDR2: GTSNPN, SVGIG (reference sequence).

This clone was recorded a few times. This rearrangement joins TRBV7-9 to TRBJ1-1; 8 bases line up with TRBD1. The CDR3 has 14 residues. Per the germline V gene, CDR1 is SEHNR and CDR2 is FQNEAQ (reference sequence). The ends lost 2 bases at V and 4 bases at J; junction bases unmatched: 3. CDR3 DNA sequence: TGTGCCAGCAGCTTAACACAGGGGGGCACTGAAGCTTTCTTT. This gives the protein CASSLTQGGTEAFF.

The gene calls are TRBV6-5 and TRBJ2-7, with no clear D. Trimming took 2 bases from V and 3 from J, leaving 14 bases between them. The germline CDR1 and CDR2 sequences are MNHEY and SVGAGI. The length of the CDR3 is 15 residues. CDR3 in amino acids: CASSYIRGTYYEQYF. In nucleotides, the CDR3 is TGTGCCAGCAGTTACATCCGAGGAACTTACTACGAGCAGTACTTC.

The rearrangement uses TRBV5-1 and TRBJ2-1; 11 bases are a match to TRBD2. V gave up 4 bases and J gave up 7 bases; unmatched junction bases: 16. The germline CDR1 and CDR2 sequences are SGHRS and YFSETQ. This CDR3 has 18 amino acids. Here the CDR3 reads CASSEAPWFSGGENEQFF. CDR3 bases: TGCGCCAGCAGCGAGGCGCCTTGGTTTAGCGGGGGGGAGAATGAGCAGTTCTTC.

CDR3 in amino acids: CASSEDRNTEAFF. CDR3 coding DNA: TGTGCCAGCAGTGAGGACAGGAACACTGAAGCTTTCTTT. The chain has TRBV5-6 and TRBJ1-1; a possible D gene is TRBD1 (6 bases). Per the germline V gene, CDR1 is SGHDT and CDR2 is YYEEEE. The CDR3 contains 13 residues. Trimming left V 5 bases short and J 1 base short, with 9 bases between.

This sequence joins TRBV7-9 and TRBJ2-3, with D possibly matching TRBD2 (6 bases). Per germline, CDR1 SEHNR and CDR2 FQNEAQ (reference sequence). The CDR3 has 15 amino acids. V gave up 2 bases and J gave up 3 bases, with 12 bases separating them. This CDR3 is CASSLTSQPTDTQYF. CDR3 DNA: TGTGCCAGCAGCTTAACTAGCCAACCAACAGATACGCAGTATTTT.

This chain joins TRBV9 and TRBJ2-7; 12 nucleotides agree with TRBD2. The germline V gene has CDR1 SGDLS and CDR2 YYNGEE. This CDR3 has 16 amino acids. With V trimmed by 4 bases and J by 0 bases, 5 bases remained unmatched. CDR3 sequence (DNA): TGTGCCAGCAGCTCTCGGACTAGCGGGGCCTCCTACGAGCAGTACTTC. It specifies CASSSRTSGASYEQYF.

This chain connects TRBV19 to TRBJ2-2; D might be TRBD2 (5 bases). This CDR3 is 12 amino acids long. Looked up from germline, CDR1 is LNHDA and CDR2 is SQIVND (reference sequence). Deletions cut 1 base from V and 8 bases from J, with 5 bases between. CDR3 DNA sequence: TGTGCCAGTAGTATAGGGAGGGGGGAGCTGTTTTTT. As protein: CASSIGRGELFF.

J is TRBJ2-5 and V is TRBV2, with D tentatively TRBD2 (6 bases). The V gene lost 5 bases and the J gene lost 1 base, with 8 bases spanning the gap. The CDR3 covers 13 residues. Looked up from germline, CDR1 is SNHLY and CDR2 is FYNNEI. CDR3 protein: CASSLSGQETQYF. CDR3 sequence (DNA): TGTGCCAGCAGTCTTAGCGGCCAAGAGACCCAGTACTTC. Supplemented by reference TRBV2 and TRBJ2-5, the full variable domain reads EPEVTQTPSHQVTQMGQEVILRCVPISNHLYFYWYRQILGQKVEFLVSFYNNEISEKSEIFDDQFSVERPDGSNFTLKIRSTKLEDSAMYFCASSLSGQETQYFGPGTRLLVL.

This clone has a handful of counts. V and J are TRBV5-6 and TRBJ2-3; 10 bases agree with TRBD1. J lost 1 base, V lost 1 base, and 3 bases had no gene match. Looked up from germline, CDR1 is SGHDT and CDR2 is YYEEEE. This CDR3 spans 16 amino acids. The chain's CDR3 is CASSLTGTGGTDTQYF. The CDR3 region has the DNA TGTGCCAGCAGCTTGACCGGGACAGGGGGCACAGATACGCAGTATTTT.

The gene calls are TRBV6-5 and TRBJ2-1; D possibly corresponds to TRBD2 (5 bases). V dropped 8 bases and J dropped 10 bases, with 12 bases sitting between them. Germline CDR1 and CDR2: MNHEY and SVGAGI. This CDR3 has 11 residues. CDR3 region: CASLFGEEQFF. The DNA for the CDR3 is TGTGCCAGCCTCTTTGGGGAGGAGCAGTTCTTC.

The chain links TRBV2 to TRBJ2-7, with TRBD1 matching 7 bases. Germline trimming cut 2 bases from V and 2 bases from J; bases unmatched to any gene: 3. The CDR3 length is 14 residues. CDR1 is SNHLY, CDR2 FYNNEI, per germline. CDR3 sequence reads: CASSESRGTYEQYF. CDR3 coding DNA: TGTGCCAGCAGTGAATCCAGGGGGACCTACGAGCAGTACTTC.

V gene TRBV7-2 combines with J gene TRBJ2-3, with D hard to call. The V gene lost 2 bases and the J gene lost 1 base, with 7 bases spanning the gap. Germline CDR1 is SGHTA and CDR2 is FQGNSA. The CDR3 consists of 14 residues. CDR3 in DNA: TGTGCCAGCAGCTTACGTTTCCGCACAGATACGCAGTATTTT. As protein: CASSLRFRTDTQYF.